This TCR beta chain was recorded in a study of blood T cell repertoires in COVID-19. The wider study: Researchers got acute and convalescent COVID-19 samples from the United States, Italy and Spain.

Repertoires were generated with immunoSEQ multiplex PCR, while TCRdb's copy carries only in-frame clones and drops some. The sample lists approximately 270,000 clones; about 89% were seen once. The CDR3 is 14 residues long. V lost 5 bases and J lost 5; bases outside the gene matches: 6. Germline-derived CDR1 and CDR2 are SGHTA and FQGTGA. Sequencing was carried out using peripheral blood. The sequence was collected from a middle-aged man with active or convalescent COVID-19. This chain connects TRBV7-3 to TRBJ2-7; TRBD1 agrees at 10 bases. CDR3 sequence: CASSAGTGDDEQYF. CDR3 DNA sequence: TGTGCCAGCAGCGCCGGGACAGGGGACGACGAGCAGTACTTC.